The 18 T cell receptor beta chains reported below all come from one sample, sequenced in a study of T-cell reconstitution after alpha-beta-depleted transplantation in children. Using unique molecular identifiers, the investigators prepared the TCRbeta library. MiXCR was run by TCRdb on the PCR reads, yielding one entry per CDR3 protein. The sample shows about 220,000 distinct CDR3 sequences, approximately 15% of them seen only once. The sequenced sample was PBMCs, mostly from graft donor cells, obtained 360 days after TCRalphabeta/CD19-depleted stem cell transplant. The origin of the receptors is a male patient aged 2-10 years who had a stem cell transplant for acute lymphoblastic leukemia, so the T cells may come from the graft donor.

This clonotype came up a few times. This rearrangement joins TRBV10-3 to TRBJ2-7; no definite D call. Germline V gene lookup returns CDR1 ENHRY and CDR2 SYGVKD. V gave up 3 bases and J gave up 5 bases, with 8 bases separating them. CDR3 length: 12 amino acids. The DNA for the CDR3 is TGTGCCATCAGTGAAACAGAGGACGAGCAGTACTTC. Translating gives CAISETEDEQYF.

The table lists this clonotype with a few counts. The gene calls are TRBV18 and TRBJ1-3; TRBD1 is a possible D gene (6 bases). The CDR3 consists of 16 residues. The V gene's germline CDR1 is KGHSH and CDR2 LQKENI. Trimming took off 2 bases at V and 0 bases at J, with 11 bases between the two ends. The CDR3 loop is CASSPSDRASGNTIYF. Here the CDR3 DNA reads TGTGCCAGCTCACCATCGGACAGAGCCTCTGGAAACACCATATATTTT.

This clonotype has at least ten counts. CDR3 loop: CASSFSGDSYF. The CDR3 DNA is TGTGCCAGCAGTTTTTCGGGGGACAGCTACTTC. The J gene is TRBJ2-5, the V gene TRBV12-3 or TRBV12-4; the D gene is possibly TRBD1 (7 bases). V lost 3 bases, J lost 14 bases, and 13 bases lay in between. The CDR3 has 11 amino acids.

This clonotype was counted between two and nine times. The chain links TRBV7-7 to TRBJ2-3; 8 nucleotides align to TRBD1. Germline CDR1 SSHAT, CDR2 FNYEAQ (reference sequence). The CDR3 covers 13 residues. V shed 5 bases and J 5 bases; nucleotides not matched to a gene: 3. The CDR3 coding sequence is TGTGCCAGCAGCCGGGACAGGAGAGATACGCAGTATTTT. Protein sequence: CASSRDRRDTQYF.

By share of the sample, this clonotype is medium-sized. The chain carries TRBV3-1 and TRBJ2-5; D uncertain. The CDR3 extends over 11 amino acids. V was cut by 0 bases and J by 4 bases, with 0 bases left in between. The germline V gene has CDR1 LGHDT and CDR2 YNNKEL (reference sequence). CDR3: CASSQEETQYF. Here the CDR3 DNA reads TGTGCCAGCAGCCAAGAAGAGACCCAGTACTTC.

The chain carries TRBV20-1 and TRBJ1-3; the D gene is possibly TRBD1 (6 bases). In germline, CDR1 is DFQATT, CDR2 SNEGSKA (reference sequence). The CDR3 loop spans 14 amino acids. The CDR3 loop is CSTTPDSSGNTIYF. Here the CDR3 DNA reads TGCAGCACGACACCGGACAGCTCTGGAAACACCATATATTTT.

This chain uses TRBV5-5 with TRBJ1-2; 12 nucleotides line up with TRBD1. Germline assignment: CDR1 SGHKS and CDR2 YYEKEE (reference sequence). The junction had 2 bases not matched to a gene; V was cut back by 5 bases and J by 6 bases. The CDR3 spans 13 residues. Here the CDR3 DNA reads TGTGCCAGCAGGGGACAGGGGGCTAATGGCTACACCTTC. Its translation: CASRGQGANGYTF.

This clonotype appeared a few times. This chain links TRBV4-2 with TRBJ2-5, with D unresolved. Trimming removed 4 bases at V and 5 bases at J, with 11 bases between. Germline CDR1 and CDR2: LGHNA and YNFKEQ. This CDR3 has 13 residues. The CDR3 sequence: CASSLTRLETQYF. In DNA form, the CDR3 reads TGTGCCAGCAGCCTGACGAGGCTGGAGACCCAGTACTTC.

The CDR3 here is CASSVGTGEVHYNEQFF. The CDR3 DNA sequence: TGTGCCAGCAGCGTAGGGACAGGGGAGGTGCATTACAATGAGCAGTTCTTC. The V and J genes are TRBV9 and TRBJ2-1; the match to TRBD1 covers 9 bases. The CDR3 has 17 amino acids. V gave up 0 bases and J gave up 4 bases; unmatched junction bases: 8. Looked up from germline, CDR1 is SGDLS and CDR2 is YYNGEE.

The chain recombines TRBV6-5 with TRBJ2-6; the D gene is possibly TRBD1 (5 bases). Germline-derived CDR1 and CDR2 are MNHEY and SVGAGI. CDR3 size: 15 residues. The V and J ends lost 4 bases and 4 bases respectively, with 11 bases between them. The CDR3 loop is CASSSPWTGANVLTF. The CDR3 bases are TGTGCCAGCAGTTCCCCTTGGACAGGGGCCAACGTCCTGACTTTC.

This clonotype was picked up a small number of times. J is TRBJ1-5 and V is TRBV12-3 or TRBV12-4; D is unclear. Trimming took 1 base from V and 5 from J, leaving 6 bases between them. The CDR3 covers 13 residues. This chain's CDR3 is CASSLGGDQPQHF. CDR3 bases: TGTGCCAGCAGTTTAGGGGGAGATCAGCCCCAGCATTTT.

The chain is built from TRBV7-2 and TRBJ1-6; tentatively, D is TRBD1 (6 bases). The V end lost 5 bases, the J end lost 8 bases, and 19 bases lay between the germline ends. The CDR3 contains 16 residues. CDR1 is SGHTA, CDR2 FQGNSA, per germline. CDR3 residues: CASSPKPPQGYSPLHF. In nucleotides, the CDR3 is TGTGCCAGCAGCCCAAAGCCTCCCCAGGGGTATTCACCCCTCCACTTT.

The rearrangement links TRBV6-5 to TRBJ1-1, with a tentative D call TRBD1 (5 bases). Trimming pared 2 bases from V and 5 bases from J, leaving 9 bases between. The V gene's germline CDR1 is MNHEY and CDR2 SVGAGI. The CDR3 extends over 13 amino acids. CDR3 loop: CASSYMRGTEAFF. DNA for the CDR3: TGTGCCAGCAGTTACATGAGGGGAACTGAAGCTTTCTTT.

This clonotype was found a few times. The chain combines TRBV11-3 with TRBJ2-1; no reliable D call. V lost 3 bases to trimming and J lost 3 bases, with 12 bases between them. The CDR3 has 15 residues. CDR1 SGHNT and CDR2 YENEEA come from the germline V gene. The CDR3 protein is CASSFRQKYYNEQFF. Here the CDR3 DNA reads TGTGCCAGCAGCTTCAGGCAGAAATACTACAATGAGCAGTTCTTC.

The V gene is TRBV15, the J gene TRBJ2-5; D possibly corresponds to TRBD1 (6 bases). V lost 0 bases and J 1 base, leaving 18 bases between the germline ends. CDR1 and CDR2 from the germline V gene are LNHNV and YYDKDF (reference sequence). The CDR3 is 18 amino acids. CDR3 bases: TGTGCCACCAGCAGAGACTACAGGGTCGGCCCTTTCCAAGAGACCCAGTACTTC. It specifies CATSRDYRVGPFQETQYF.

This clonotype was seen only a few times. The chain is built from TRBV12-3 or TRBV12-4 and TRBJ2-1, with 7 bases matching TRBD2. Trimming removed 6 bases from V and 0 bases from J; junction bases left unmatched: 5. This CDR3 contains 15 residues. The CDR3 is CASSGGRRSYNEQFF. CDR3 DNA sequence: TGTGCCAGCAGCGGGGGGAGGCGCTCCTACAATGAGCAGTTCTTC.

A few counts support this clonotype. The gene calls are TRBV6-1 and TRBJ1-2; 8 positions agree with TRBD1. Germline values: CDR1 MNHNS, CDR2 SASEGT. Trimming cost V 7 bases and J 4 bases; bases outside gene matches: 5. The CDR3 is 13 residues long. In nucleotides, the CDR3 is TGTGCCAGCATACCGACAGGGGTCTATGGCTACACCTTC. This gives the protein CASIPTGVYGYTF.

The V and J genes are TRBV29-1 and TRBJ1-4, with D perhaps matching TRBD1 (5 bases). Trimming took off 1 base at V and 4 bases at J, with 13 bases between the two ends. The CDR3 is 15 amino acids. The germline V gene encodes CDR1 SQVTM and CDR2 ANQGSEA. The CDR3 is CSVEVPGGSNEKLFF. The DNA for the CDR3 is TGCAGCGTTGAAGTTCCGGGGGGGAGTAATGAAAAACTGTTTTTT.